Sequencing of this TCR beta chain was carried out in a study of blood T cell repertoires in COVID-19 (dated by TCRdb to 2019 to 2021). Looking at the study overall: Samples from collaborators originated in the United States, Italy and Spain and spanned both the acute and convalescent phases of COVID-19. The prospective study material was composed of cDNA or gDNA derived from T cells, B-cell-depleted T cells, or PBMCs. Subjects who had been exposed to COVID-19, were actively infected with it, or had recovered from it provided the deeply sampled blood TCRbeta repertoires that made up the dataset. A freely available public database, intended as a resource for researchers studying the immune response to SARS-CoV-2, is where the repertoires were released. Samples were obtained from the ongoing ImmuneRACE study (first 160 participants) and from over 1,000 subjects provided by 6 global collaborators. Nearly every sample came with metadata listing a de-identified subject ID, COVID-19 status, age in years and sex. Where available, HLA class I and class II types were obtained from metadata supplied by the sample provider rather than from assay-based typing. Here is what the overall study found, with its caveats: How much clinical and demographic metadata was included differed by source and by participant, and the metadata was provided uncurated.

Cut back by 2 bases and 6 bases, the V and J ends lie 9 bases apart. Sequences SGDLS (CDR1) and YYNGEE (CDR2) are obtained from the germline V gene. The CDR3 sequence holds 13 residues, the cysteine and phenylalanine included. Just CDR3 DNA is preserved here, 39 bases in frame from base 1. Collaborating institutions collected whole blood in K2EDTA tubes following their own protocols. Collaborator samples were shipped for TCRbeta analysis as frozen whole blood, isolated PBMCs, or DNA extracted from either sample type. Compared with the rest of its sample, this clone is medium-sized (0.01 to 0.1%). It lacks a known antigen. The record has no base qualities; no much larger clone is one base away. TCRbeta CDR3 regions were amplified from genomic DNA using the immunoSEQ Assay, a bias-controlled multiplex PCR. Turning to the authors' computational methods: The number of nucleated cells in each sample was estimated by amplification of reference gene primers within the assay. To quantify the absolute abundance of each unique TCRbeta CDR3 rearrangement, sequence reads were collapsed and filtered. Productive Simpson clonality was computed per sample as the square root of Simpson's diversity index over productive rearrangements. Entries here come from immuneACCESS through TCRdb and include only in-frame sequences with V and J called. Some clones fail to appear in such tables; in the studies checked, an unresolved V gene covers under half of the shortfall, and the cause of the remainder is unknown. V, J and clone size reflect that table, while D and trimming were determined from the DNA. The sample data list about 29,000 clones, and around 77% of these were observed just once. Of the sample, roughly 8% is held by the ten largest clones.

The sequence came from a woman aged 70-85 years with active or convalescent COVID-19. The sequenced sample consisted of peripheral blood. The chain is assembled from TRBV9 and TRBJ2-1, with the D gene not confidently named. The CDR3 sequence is CASSVNIVNEQFF. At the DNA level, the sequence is TGTGCCAGCAGCGTGAACATCGTCAATGAGCAGTTCTTC.